This entry lists 27 T cell receptor beta chains sequenced from one sample in a study of OX40 agonist ivuxolimab in advanced cancers. Receptor libraries were prepared by the immunoSEQ multiplex PCR assay. The table comes from immuneACCESS by way of TCRdb, which keeps in-frame sequences with V and J called. Part of the clones is missing from these tables; in studies checked, under half for an unresolved V gene and the rest for unknown reasons. Within this sample are around 65,000 clones, with more than 85% of them counted one time only. Around 20% of the sample is in the top ten clones. The sample was CD4+ or CD8+ T cells sorted from blood, taken in a trial of the OX40 agonist ivuxolimab. All receptors come from an adult with an advanced solid tumor such as melanoma, head and neck, liver or kidney cancer.

The V call is TRBV7-9, the J call TRBJ2-1, with 7 bases aligning to TRBD1. Unmatched junction bases numbered 5, after V lost 4 bases and J lost 5 bases. The CDR3 totals 14 residues. CDR1 and CDR2 from the germline V gene are SEHNR and FQNEAQ (reference sequence). The CDR3 spells CASSWTGRDNEQFF. As DNA, the CDR3 is TGTGCCAGCAGCTGGACAGGACGAGACAATGAGCAGTTCTTC.

V usage is TRBV27 and J usage is TRBJ2-6, with unresolved D. Trimming pared 7 bases from V and 1 base from J, leaving 11 bases between. Germline V gene sequence: CDR1 MNHEY, CDR2 SMNVEV (reference sequence). CDR3 length equals 15 residues. The CDR3, as DNA: TGTGCCAGCATGACAATCGGGTCTGGGGCCAACGTCCTGACTTTC. As protein: CASMTIGSGANVLTF.

The chain employs TRBV28 and TRBJ2-7, with 8 bases that match TRBD2. Germline assignment: CDR1 MDHEN and CDR2 SYDVKM. V shed 10 bases, J shed 2 bases, and the junction held 10 bases outside the gene matches. The CDR3 has 14 amino acids. This CDR3 is CATKGGGSPYEQYF. The CDR3, as DNA: TGTGCCACGAAGGGCGGGGGGAGCCCCTACGAGCAGTACTTC.

This sequence joins TRBV6-5 and TRBJ2-5, with TRBD2 matching over 8 bases. Losses at the gene ends were 5 bases for V and 1 base for J; bases not matched to a gene: 6. Germline V gene lookup returns CDR1 MNHEY and CDR2 SVGAGI. The CDR3 runs 15 residues. CDR3 amino acids: CASSPTGGFQETQYF. The CDR3 DNA reads TGTGCCAGCAGTCCTACGGGGGGGTTCCAAGAGACCCAGTACTTC.

The chain combines TRBV30 with TRBJ1-5; a weak D match, TRBD1 (5 bases). Trimming stripped 2 bases from V and 7 bases from J, with 12 bases between. CDR1 is GTSNPN and CDR2 is SVGIG in the germline V gene (reference sequence). This CDR3 region has 13 residues. The CDR3 here is CAWSRDGGQPQHF. CDR3 nucleotides: TGTGCCTGGAGTAGGGACGGTGGACAGCCCCAGCATTTT. Combining the CDR3 with reference TRBV30 and TRBJ1-5 gives the whole variable domain SQTIHQWPATLVQPVGSPLSLECTVEGTSNPNLYWYRQAAGRGLQLLFYSVGIGQISSEVPQNLSASRPQDRQFILSSKKLLLSDSGFYLCAWSRDGGQPQHFGDGTRLSIL.

Only one count was recorded for this clone. V usage is TRBV18 and J usage is TRBJ1-2; 8 bases fit TRBD1. With 2 bases clipped from V and 4 bases from J, the junction kept 9 bases outside the gene matches. The germline V gene has CDR1 KGHSH and CDR2 LQKENI. This CDR3 is 16 amino acids long. The CDR3 region is CASSPSPDRARYGYTF. The CDR3 DNA sequence: TGTGCCAGCTCACCATCCCCGGACAGGGCTCGCTATGGCTACACCTTC.

V is TRBV19 and J is TRBJ2-1; TRBD2 matches 11 bases. This CDR3 spans 15 amino acids. Per germline, CDR1 LNHDA and CDR2 SQIVND (reference sequence). The junction had 7 bases not matched to a gene; V was cut back by 7 bases and J by 5 bases. For the CDR3, the DNA is TGTGCCAGTACCCCCCTAGCGGGGGGTAACAATGAGCAGTTCTTC. Amino acids: CASTPLAGGNNEQFF.

This clone has more than one count but fewer than ten. The gene calls are TRBV4-1 and TRBJ1-6, with D possibly being TRBD1 (5 bases). The V end was cut by 1 base, the J end by 8 bases, with 9 bases between. The germline V gene has CDR1 MGHRA and CDR2 YSYEKL. CDR3 length: 14 amino acids. Here the CDR3 DNA reads TGCGCCAGCAGCCAAGCGGGGCCGGATTCACCCCTCCACTTT. Its translation is CASSQAGPDSPLHF.

This chain connects TRBV6-1 to TRBJ1-1; D uncertain. V dropped 5 bases and J dropped 6 bases, with 16 bases sitting between them. Looked up from germline, CDR1 is MNHNS and CDR2 is SASEGT. The CDR3 runs 14 residues. The CDR3 protein is CASSPGLFGAEAFF. CDR3 DNA: TGTGCCAGCAGTCCCGGGTTATTTGGCGCTGAAGCTTTCTTT.

The chain is built from TRBV6-5 and TRBJ2-1, with D perhaps matching TRBD1 or TRBD2 (5 bases each). CDR3 length: 12 residues. The germline V and J ends were trimmed by 5 bases and 8 bases, with 10 bases remaining between them. Germline V gene data show CDR1 as MNHEY and CDR2 as SVGAGI. The CDR3 DNA follows: TGTGCCAGCAGTCCCGGGACCCATGAGCAGTTCTTC. Translated, it gives CASSPGTHEQFF.

The CDR3 loop is CASRPDHVGDGELFF. The CDR3 DNA reads TGTGCCAGCAGACCCGATCATGTTGGAGACGGGGAGCTGTTTTTT. The chain combines TRBV7-3 with TRBJ2-2, with D unclear. Per germline, CDR1 SGHTA and CDR2 FQGTGA. The CDR3 loop spans 15 amino acids. V lost 6 bases and J 7 bases, leaving 18 bases between the germline ends.

As DNA, the CDR3 is TGTGCCAGCAGGGAATACATGGGAGGGTCCTACGAGCAGTACTTC. Encoded protein: CASREYMGGSYEQYF. The V and J genes are TRBV7-8 and TRBJ2-7; TRBD2 aligns across 7 bases. The V and J ends lost 6 bases and 1 base, in that order; junction bases with no gene match: 9. The CDR3 has 15 amino acids. Germline assignment: CDR1 SGHVS and CDR2 FQNEAQ.

The V and J genes are TRBV5-1 and TRBJ2-2; D is uncertain. Germline CDR1 SGHRS, CDR2 YFSETQ. This CDR3 is built from 16 residues. V was clipped by 3 bases and J by 1 base, with 13 bases between them. The DNA for the CDR3 is TGCGCCAGCAGCTCCCTCGACAAGGGGAACACCGGGGAGCTGTTTTTT. Translation: CASSSLDKGNTGELFF.

J is TRBJ1-5 and V is TRBV6-1; maybe TRBD1 (5 bases). V lost 2 bases, J lost 7 bases, and 12 bases lay in between. CDR3 length: 14 residues. Germline CDR1 is MNHNS and CDR2 is SASEGT. CDR3 loop: CASSERGGVQPQHF. The CDR3 DNA follows: TGTGCCAGCAGTGAAAGGGGTGGGGTCCAGCCCCAGCATTTT.

This chain connects TRBV6-1 to TRBJ2-7; unclear D gene. From germline, CDR1 is MNHNS and CDR2 SASEGT. The CDR3 sequence is 13 residues long. Trimming removed 6 bases from V and 6 bases from J, with 15 bases in between. CDR3 in DNA: TGTGCCAGCAGCTCGTGGTCCTCTGGCGAGCAGTACTTC. The encoded protein is CASSSWSSGEQYF.

The chain employs TRBV7-6 and TRBJ2-7, with 9 positions matching TRBD1. CDR1 and CDR2 (germline): SGHVS, FNYEAQ. CDR3 length: 18 residues. V trimming: 4 bases; J trimming: 7 bases; junction bases outside the gene matches: 20. CDR3: CASSSGTGSPTMFGEQYF. As DNA, the CDR3 is TGTGCCAGCAGCTCCGGGACAGGGAGCCCCACAATGTTCGGTGAGCAGTACTTC.

The chain is built from TRBV7-9 and TRBJ2-1; no definite D call. Between the trimmed V and J ends, which lost 1 base and 2 bases, there was a span of 9 bases. The CDR3 runs to 15 residues. The germline V gene has CDR1 SEHNR and CDR2 FQNEAQ (reference sequence). The CDR3 spells CASSLEIRPYNEQFF. DNA for the CDR3: TGTGCCAGCAGCTTAGAGATTAGGCCCTACAATGAGCAGTTCTTC.

Only one count was recorded for this clone. The chain carries TRBV27 and TRBJ2-7; perhaps TRBD1 as D (6 bases). V was cut by 6 bases and J by 0 bases, with 6 bases left in between. CDR3 length: 12 amino acids. CDR1 is MNHEY, CDR2 SMNVEV, per germline (reference sequence). CDR3 region: CASRTGSYEQYF. CDR3 DNA sequence: TGTGCCAGCAGGACAGGCTCCTACGAGCAGTACTTC.

This rearrangement joins TRBV7-2 to TRBJ2-4, with 8 bases lining up with TRBD2. CDR3 length: 16 amino acids. The V gene's germline CDR1 is SGHTA and CDR2 FQGNSA. V was pared by 5 bases and J by 2 bases, with 8 bases of the junction left unmatched. The CDR3 DNA is TGTGCCAGCAGCCCCGTAAGCGGGGGCTCCAAAAACATTCAGTACTTC. Amino acid sequence: CASSPVSGGSKNIQYF.

In its sample, this clone was seen a few times. The chain couples TRBV6-1 to TRBJ2-3, with 10 bases identical to TRBD2. J lost 4 bases, V lost 3 bases, and 1 base had no gene match. CDR1 MNHNS and CDR2 SASEGT come from the germline V gene. The CDR3 is made up of 14 amino acids. The CDR3 is CASSDSGGADTQYF. CDR3 DNA sequence: TGTGCCAGCAGTGACAGCGGGGGGGCAGATACGCAGTATTTT.

This sequence joins TRBV11-2 and TRBJ1-4; D is unresolved. V was cut by 1 base and J by 7 bases, with 13 bases left in between. The CDR3 runs to 15 residues. Germline CDR1 and CDR2: SGHAT and FQNNGV. The CDR3 DNA reads as TGTGCCAGCAGCTTAGCGGGTAACGCCCTTGAAAAACTGTTTTTT. Its protein is CASSLAGNALEKLFF. The full variable domain, its missing parts supplied by reference TRBV11-2 and TRBJ1-4, is EAGVAQSPRYKIIEKRQSVAFWCNPISGHATLYWYQQILGQGPKLLIQFQNNGVVDDSQLPKDRFSAERLKGVDSTLKIQPAKLEDSAVYLCASSLAGNALEKLFFGSGTQLSVL.

The chain combines TRBV7-9 with TRBJ2-5, with a tentative D call TRBD2 (5 bases). Germline CDR1 and CDR2: SEHNR and FQNEAQ (reference sequence). Deletions cut 1 base from V and 5 bases from J, with 11 bases between. The CDR3 is 14 residues long. CDR3 in DNA: TGTGCCAGCAGCTTAGGGGCCACGGGGGAGACCCAGTACTTC. Translation: CASSLGATGETQYF.

The CDR3 bases are TGTGCCAGTAGTACTTTTGTGGGAGCAAATCAGCCCCAGCATTTT. Translated: CASSTFVGANQPQHF. This chain links TRBV27 with TRBJ1-5; D unclear. Trimming removed 9 bases from V and 4 bases from J, with 19 bases in between. The germline V gene has CDR1 MNHEY and CDR2 SMNVEV (reference sequence). The CDR3 runs to 15 residues.

The J gene is TRBJ1-1, the V gene TRBV20-1; D not certain. Looked up from germline, CDR1 is DFQATT and CDR2 is SNEGSKA (reference sequence). CDR3 length: 10 amino acids. The V gene lost 4 bases and the J gene lost 6 bases, with 6 bases spanning the gap. CDR3 bases: TGCAGTGCTACTGAGGCTGAAGCTTTCTTT. Translating it yields CSATEAEAFF.

A remark on this clone: The same CDR3 is also encoded by other DNA sequences in this sample. The chain combines TRBV5-1 with TRBJ1-1; maybe TRBD1 (6 bases). Trimming stripped 2 bases from V and 2 bases from J, with 10 bases between. Germline V gene sequence: CDR1 SGHRS, CDR2 YFSETQ. This CDR3 region has 14 residues. The CDR3 is CASSFRDTNTEAFF. The CDR3 bases are TGCGCCAGCAGCTTCCGGGACACTAACACTGAAGCTTTCTTT.

This chain joins TRBV7-9 and TRBJ2-1; TRBD2 matches 12 bases. The V segment lost 4 bases and the J segment 6 bases; nucleotides outside the gene matches: 7. The CDR3 extends over 16 amino acids. CDR1 is SEHNR, CDR2 FQNEAQ, per germline (reference sequence). CDR3 residues: CASSSSSGGGRNEQFF. The CDR3 DNA reads TGTGCCAGCAGCTCCTCTAGCGGGGGGGGCCGCAATGAGCAGTTCTTC.

This clone was seen more than once but under ten times. This chain joins TRBV13 and TRBJ2-5; 8 bases line up with TRBD2. This CDR3 is 14 amino acids long. With 4 bases clipped from V and 5 bases from J, the junction kept 6 bases outside the gene matches. Germline V gives CDR1 PRHDT, CDR2 FYEKMQ (reference sequence). The CDR3 reads CASSSRLARETQYF. The DNA for the CDR3 is TGTGCCAGCAGCTCCCGACTAGCGAGGGAGACCCAGTACTTC.